Each of the 30 T cell receptor beta chains below was sequenced from the same sample in a study of shared clonotypes between healthy human individuals. The naive CD8 subset, CD45RO-negative cells positively selected for CCR7, excluded terminally differentiated effector memory CD45RA+ cells. The assay was immunoSEQ multiplex PCR, and TCRdb's table has in-frame clones only and misses some. The sample yields some 2.1 million clones, just under 95% seen once. Sequencing input: naive CD8+ T cells sorted from blood. These receptors were obtained from a man younger than 30 in good health.

The genes are TRBV27 and TRBJ1-5; 12 nucleotides match TRBD1. Per germline, CDR1 MNHEY and CDR2 SMNVEV (reference sequence). With 0 bases clipped from V and 5 bases from J, the junction kept 2 bases outside the gene matches. The CDR3 covers 16 residues. The CDR3 sequence: CASSLSGQGAYQPQHF. The CDR3 DNA follows: TGTGCCAGCAGTTTATCGGGACAGGGGGCTTATCAGCCCCAGCATTTT.

This clone was seen once. The rearrangement joins TRBV7-2 to TRBJ2-5; D is ambiguous. With the DNA end fitting TRBJ2-7 better, the J assignment may be wrong. The CDR3 has 14 amino acids. CDR1 is SGHTA and CDR2 is FQGNSA in the germline V gene. Here the CDR3 DNA reads TGTGCCAGCAGCTTAGGCTACGGCTCCTACGAGCAGTACTTC. Its translation is CASSLGYGSYEQYF.

The chain uses TRBV4-1 and TRBJ2-5; D is ambiguous. This CDR3 is built from 11 residues. The germline V and J ends were trimmed by 6 bases and 7 bases, with 9 bases remaining between them. CDR1 is MGHRA, CDR2 YSYEKL, per germline. The CDR3 nucleotides read TGCGCCAGCAGTCATGGTGGGACCCAGTACTTC. Encoded protein: CASSHGGTQYF.

The gene calls are TRBV13 and TRBJ2-7; 9 nucleotides line up with TRBD1. Germline CDR1 is PRHDT and CDR2 is FYEKMQ (reference sequence). The CDR3 extends over 16 amino acids. Trimming at V came to 4 bases and at J to 5 bases, leaving 12 bases not matched to a gene. The CDR3 spells CASSSSPGQGDNEQYF. For the CDR3, the DNA is TGTGCCAGCAGCTCCTCCCCGGGACAGGGCGACAACGAGCAGTACTTC.

V is TRBV2 and J is TRBJ2-1, with D perhaps matching TRBD2 (6 bases). V gave up 2 bases and J gave up 8 bases, with 19 bases separating them. CDR3 length: 16 residues. CDR1 is SNHLY and CDR2 is FYNNEI in the germline V gene. The CDR3 sequence is CASSEITPASGDEQFF. CDR3 sequence (DNA): TGTGCCAGCAGTGAAATTACTCCGGCCTCGGGGGATGAGCAGTTCTTC.

A note on this clone: The sample carries other DNA sequences with the same CDR3. The chain combines TRBV6-1 with TRBJ2-1, with 9 bases that match TRBD2. The CDR3 length is 15 residues. Unmatched junction bases numbered 0, after V lost 1 base and J lost 2 bases. The germline gives CDR1 MNHNS, CDR2 SASEGT. The CDR3 sequence is CASSEVAGAYNEQFF. CDR3 coding DNA: TGTGCCAGCAGTGAAGTAGCGGGGGCCTACAATGAGCAGTTCTTC.

The J gene is TRBJ2-5, the V gene TRBV9, with 8 bases lining up with TRBD2. Per the germline V gene, CDR1 is SGDLS and CDR2 is YYNGEE. V was clipped by 5 bases and J by 2 bases; unmatched bases: 5. This CDR3 has 14 residues. The CDR3 bases are TGTGCCAGCAGAGACGGACTAGCTCAAGAGACCCAGTACTTC. It specifies CASRDGLAQETQYF.

The chain is built from TRBV27 and TRBJ2-7; 8 nucleotides align to TRBD2. Germline lookup yields CDR1 MNHEY and CDR2 SMNVEV (reference sequence). The CDR3 length is 15 residues. With 5 bases clipped from V and 0 bases from J, the junction kept 6 bases outside the gene matches. The CDR3 DNA reads TGTGCCAGCAGTCGCGACGGGGGGGACTCCTACGAGCAGTACTTC. Its translation is CASSRDGGDSYEQYF.

V gene TRBV13 combines with J gene TRBJ2-2; no firm D call. This CDR3 comprises 13 residues. Trimming cost V 5 bases and J 8 bases, with 12 bases left between them. Germline loops: CDR1 PRHDT, CDR2 FYEKMQ (reference sequence). The CDR3 coding sequence is TGTGCCAGCAGCCCCACCCTCGGGGGGGAGCTGTTTTTT. This encodes CASSPTLGGELFF. Together with reference TRBV13 and TRBJ2-2, the CDR3 gives the full variable domain: AAGVIQSPRHLIKEKRETATLKCYPIPRHDTVYWYQQGPGQDPQFLISFYEKMQSDKGSIPDRFSAQQFSDYHSELNMSSLELGDSALYFCASSPTLGGELFFGEGSRLTVL.

This chain links TRBV4-1 with TRBJ1-2, with D possibly being TRBD1 (5 bases). In germline, CDR1 is MGHRA, CDR2 YSYEKL. Deletions cut 3 bases from V and 6 bases from J, with 11 bases between. This CDR3 region has 13 residues. The CDR3 DNA is TGCGCCAGCAGCCAGGCAGGGCGGGATGGCTACACCTTC. Translation gives CASSQAGRDGYTF.

The chain joins TRBV11-2 to TRBJ2-3; D not certain. Germline-derived CDR1 and CDR2 are SGHAT and FQNNGV. The CDR3 runs to 15 residues. V was clipped by 0 bases and J by 6 bases, with 13 bases between them. CDR3 protein: CASSLEARPEDTQYF. Written as DNA, the CDR3 is TGTGCCAGCAGCTTAGAGGCTCGCCCTGAGGATACGCAGTATTTT.

This rearrangement joins TRBV7-8 to TRBJ1-5; tentative D call: TRBD1 (5 bases). CDR1 is SGHVS and CDR2 is FQNEAQ in the germline V gene. This CDR3 spans 18 amino acids. The V and J ends lost 5 bases and 2 bases respectively, with 22 bases between them. CDR3 amino acids: CASSPLAGLLGGNQPQHF. The CDR3 nucleotides are TGTGCCAGCAGCCCTCTAGCGGGACTCCTAGGCGGCAATCAGCCCCAGCATTTT. The full variable domain, in which reference TRBV7-8 and TRBJ1-5 provide the parts outside the CDR3, is GAGVSQSPRYKVAKRGQDVALRCDPISGHVSLFWYQQALGQGPEFLTYFQNEAQLDKSGLPSDRFFAERPEGSVSTLKIQRTQQEDSAVYLCASSPLAGLLGGNQPQHFGDGTRLSIL.

The genes are TRBV9 and TRBJ2-3; weak D call: TRBD2 (6 bases). Trimming removed 3 bases from V and 2 bases from J, with 13 bases in between. Per germline, CDR1 SGDLS and CDR2 YYNGEE. CDR3 length: 15 residues. The CDR3 DNA follows: TGTGCCAGCAGCGGGGTGGGGGGTCCCACAGATACGCAGTATTTT. Its protein is CASSGVGGPTDTQYF.

The gene calls are TRBV7-9 and TRBJ2-5; 7 positions agree with TRBD1. The V gene's germline CDR1 is SEHNR and CDR2 FQNEAQ (reference sequence). This CDR3 has 16 amino acids. The ends lost 5 bases at V and 2 bases at J; junction bases unmatched: 11. CDR3 protein: CASSQLQGLGQETQYF. The DNA for the CDR3 is TGTGCCAGCAGCCAGCTACAGGGGCTGGGGCAAGAGACCCAGTACTTC.

This chain uses TRBV5-8 with TRBJ2-5; maybe TRBD2 (5 bases). The germline V gene encodes CDR1 SGHTS and CDR2 YDEGEE. Trimming removed 1 base from V and 2 bases from J, with 9 bases in between. CDR3 length equals 14 residues. The CDR3 protein is CASSLRGAQETQYF. DNA for the CDR3: TGTGCCAGCAGCTTGCGGGGAGCACAAGAGACCCAGTACTTC.

The V gene is TRBV7-2, the J gene TRBJ2-3, with TRBD2 matching over 7 bases. Per germline, CDR1 SGHTA and CDR2 FQGNSA. This CDR3 is built from 17 residues. The V gene end was trimmed by 5 bases and the J gene end by 2 bases; junction bases not matched to a gene: 13. This chain's CDR3 is CASSPYPSGTVTDTQYF. For the CDR3, the DNA is TGTGCCAGCAGCCCCTACCCCAGCGGGACTGTCACAGATACGCAGTATTTT.

The rearrangement joins TRBV20-1 to TRBJ1-1; D remains unclear. Trimming removed 7 bases at V and 6 bases at J, with 9 bases between. Per the germline V gene, CDR1 is DFQATT and CDR2 is SNEGSKA (reference sequence). The length of the CDR3 is 10 residues. CDR3 in DNA: TGCAGTGTTTATAGCGCTGAAGCTTTCTTT. This codes for CSVYSAEAFF.

The J gene is TRBJ1-5, the V gene TRBV9, with D unclear. Germline lookup yields CDR1 SGDLS and CDR2 YYNGEE. The ends were cut back, 3 bases at V and 0 bases at J, with 7 bases in the middle. The length of the CDR3 is 14 residues. The CDR3: CASSAEDSNQPQHF. The CDR3, as DNA: TGTGCCAGCAGCGCAGAAGATAGCAATCAGCCCCAGCATTTT.

The chain links TRBV7-9 to TRBJ2-2, with D possibly called TRBD1 or TRBD2 (5 bases each). Between the trimmed V and J ends, which lost 5 bases and 3 bases, there was a span of 13 bases. From germline, CDR1 is SEHNR and CDR2 FQNEAQ (reference sequence). The CDR3 extends over 15 amino acids. The CDR3 sequence is CASSPRDHDTGELFF. In nucleotides, the CDR3 is TGTGCCAGCAGCCCTAGGGACCACGACACCGGGGAGCTGTTTTTT.

This clone was picked up one time. The rearrangement uses TRBV5-6 and TRBJ2-5; no firm D call. The V end lost 0 bases, the J end lost 5 bases, and 8 bases lay between the germline ends. CDR3 length equals 13 residues. The germline gives CDR1 SGHDT, CDR2 YYEEEE. The CDR3 reads CASSLVPDETQYF. The CDR3, as DNA: TGTGCCAGCAGCTTGGTCCCCGATGAGACCCAGTACTTC.

The V call is TRBV7-9, the J call TRBJ2-3; D remains unclear. The ends were cut back, 3 bases at V and 4 bases at J, with 5 bases in the middle. Germline-derived CDR1 and CDR2 are SEHNR and FQNEAQ (reference sequence). There are 12 residues in the CDR3. CDR3 coding DNA: TGTGCCAGCAGCTTCCCGGCAGATACGCAGTATTTT. Translating it yields CASSFPADTQYF.

Remarks on this clone: Different DNA sequences within this sample yield the same CDR3. The rearrangement links TRBV28 to TRBJ2-3, with TRBD2 identical over 9 bases. CDR3 length equals 14 residues. Looked up from germline, CDR1 is MDHEN and CDR2 is SYDVKM. The V segment lost 5 bases and the J segment 2 bases; nucleotides outside the gene matches: 2. In DNA, the CDR3 is TGTGCCAGCAGTAGCGGGGGGCCCACAGATACGCAGTATTTT. Translating gives CASSSGGPTDTQYF.

The chain has TRBV30 and TRBJ2-7, with D perhaps TRBD2 (6 bases). Germline V lookup: CDR1 GTSNPN, CDR2 SVGIG (reference sequence). This CDR3 is built from 11 residues. V was shortened by 2 bases and J by 6 bases, with 8 bases between the two germline ends. CDR3 amino acids: CAWSTGVEQYF. The DNA for the CDR3 is TGTGCCTGGAGTACGGGGGTCGAGCAGTACTTC.

The genes are TRBV25-1 and TRBJ2-3; a possible D gene is TRBD2 (5 bases). The CDR3 totals 13 residues. The germline CDR1 and CDR2 sequences are MGHDK and SYGVNS. With 6 bases removed from V and 0 bases from J, the gap between germline ends came to 7 bases. This CDR3 reads CASRTTSTDTQYF. For the CDR3, the DNA is TGTGCCAGCAGGACTACTAGCACAGATACGCAGTATTTT.

This chain uses TRBV14 with TRBJ2-5, with D possibly matching TRBD1 (6 bases). CDR1 is SGHDN and CDR2 is FVKESK in the germline V gene. CDR3 size: 15 residues. Trimming stripped 4 bases from V and 4 bases from J, with 16 bases between. This CDR3 reads CASSLTRGGRETQYF. CDR3 bases: TGTGCCAGCAGCCTCACCCGAGGGGGTAGAGAGACCCAGTACTTC.

The genes are TRBV30 and TRBJ2-6, with a tentative D call TRBD2 (5 bases). Trimming took 0 bases from V and 8 from J, leaving 11 bases between them. The CDR3 spans 14 residues. The germline V gene encodes CDR1 GTSNPN and CDR2 SVGIG (reference sequence). CDR3 protein: CAWSVQRVPNVLTF. The CDR3 nucleotides read TGTGCCTGGAGTGTACAGAGGGTCCCCAACGTCCTGACTTTC.

The chain recombines TRBV6-5 with TRBJ1-6; unclear D gene. The CDR3 consists of 14 residues. Deletions cut 4 bases from V and 1 base from J, with 5 bases between. Germline V gene sequence: CDR1 MNHEY, CDR2 SVGAGI. CDR3 in amino acids: CASSSASYNSPLHF. CDR3 sequence (DNA): TGTGCCAGCAGTTCGGCTTCCTATAATTCACCCCTCCACTTT.

The rearrangement links TRBV4-1 to TRBJ2-6; D ambiguous. Germline lookup yields CDR1 MGHRA and CDR2 YSYEKL. CDR3 length: 16 residues. Trimming cost V 3 bases and J 0 bases, with 9 bases left between them. Here the CDR3 reads CASSQSTGSGANVLTF. DNA of the CDR3: TGCGCCAGCAGCCAGTCGACGGGCTCTGGGGCCAACGTCCTGACTTTC.

J is TRBJ1-1 and V is TRBV27; D possibly corresponds to TRBD1 (5 bases). The CDR3 consists of 13 residues. V was clipped by 8 bases and J by 4 bases, with 14 bases between them. In germline, CDR1 is MNHEY, CDR2 SMNVEV (reference sequence). The CDR3 DNA sequence: TGTGCCAGCGGGGCGGGGGGTTCCACTGAAGCTTTCTTT. It codes for CASGAGGSTEAFF.

The chain recombines TRBV27 with TRBJ2-7, with TRBD1 matching over 8 bases. Germline CDR1 and CDR2: MNHEY and SMNVEV (reference sequence). The CDR3 is 14 residues long. The junction had 9 bases not matched to a gene; V was cut back by 5 bases and J by 6 bases. The CDR3 DNA is TGTGCCAGCAGTCTCATCCAGGGGGCCAGCGAGCAGTACTTC. Translating gives CASSLIQGASEQYF.